These 27 T cell receptor beta chains were all obtained from the same sample, sequenced in a study of blood T cell dynamics during melanoma immunotherapy. The table came from immunoSEQ multiplex PCR; TCRdb's copy has only in-frame clones and leaves some out. The sample lists over 14,000 clones, over 75% occurring once. The time point was: pre-treatment baseline. Sequences were derived from blood, sampled from a patient treated with checkpoint blockade. These receptor sequences come from a human donor with melanoma.

V is TRBV12-5 and J is TRBJ1-3, with 7 bases aligning to TRBD1. With V trimmed by 2 bases and J by 7 bases, 14 bases remained unmatched. The CDR3 sequence is 17 residues long. CDR1 is LGHNT and CDR2 is FRNRAP in the germline V gene. For the CDR3, the DNA is TGTGCTAGTGGTTTGACACAAGTGACAGGGAGATCGAACACCATATATTTT. It yields the protein CASGLTQVTGRSNTIYF.

The rearrangement uses TRBV18 and TRBJ2-3; 12 bases agree with TRBD2. This CDR3 spans 16 amino acids. Germline CDR1 and CDR2: KGHSH and LQKENI. V was clipped by 6 bases and J by 4 bases; unmatched bases: 8. CDR3 sequence: CASSQLAGGSPDTQYF. CDR3 bases: TGTGCCAGCTCCCAACTAGCGGGGGGATCCCCAGATACGCAGTATTTT.

This clone was seen a handful of times. The V gene is TRBV7-2, the J gene TRBJ2-2; no firm D call. This CDR3 has 16 amino acids. Per germline, CDR1 SGHTA and CDR2 FQGNSA. V was shortened by 1 base and J by 4 bases, with 13 bases between the two germline ends. CDR3 loop: CASSLGTVLGTGELFF. The DNA of the CDR3 is TGTGCCAGCAGCTTAGGGACCGTCCTAGGCACCGGGGAGCTGTTTTTT. Full variable domain (rest looked up from reference TRBV7-2 and TRBJ2-2): GAGVSQSPSNKVTEKGKDVELRCDPISGHTALYWYRQSLGQGLEFLIYFQGNSAPDKSGLPSDRFSAERTGGSVSTLTIQRTQQEDSAVYLCASSLGTVLGTGELFFGEGSRLTVL.

V is TRBV30 and J is TRBJ1-3; 7 bases fit TRBD1. The junction had 6 bases not matched to a gene; V was cut back by 2 bases and J by 2 bases. The CDR3 consists of 15 residues. CDR1 GTSNPN and CDR2 SVGIG come from the germline V gene (reference sequence). The CDR3, as DNA: TGTGCCTGGAGTACGACAGGGTTTGCTGGAAACACCATATATTTT. This sequence encodes CAWSTTGFAGNTIYF.

V is TRBV29-1 and J is TRBJ2-7, with 9 bases that match TRBD2. This CDR3 spans 15 amino acids. Germline values: CDR1 SQVTM, CDR2 ANQGSEA. Trimming took 7 bases from V and 5 from J; bases not matched to a gene: 15. The CDR3 sequence is CSGLLTGSGGDEQYF. CDR3 DNA: TGCAGCGGTCTTTTAACCGGTAGCGGGGGAGACGAGCAGTACTTC.

This clone was picked up one time. V usage is TRBV5-8 and J usage is TRBJ2-1; D ambiguous. CDR3 length equals 12 residues. Trimming pared 6 bases from V and 5 bases from J, leaving 9 bases between. Germline CDR1 reads SGHTS; CDR2 reads YDEGEE. Written as DNA, the CDR3 is TGTGCCAGCACCCCCGGAGACAATGAGCAGTTCTTC. It codes for CASTPGDNEQFF.

The rearrangement links TRBV10-1 to TRBJ2-7, with a possible D match to TRBD2 (6 bases). Deletions cut 6 bases from V and 2 bases from J, with 11 bases between. Germline CDR1 WNHNN, CDR2 SYGVQD (reference sequence). The CDR3 is 13 residues long. The CDR3 nucleotides are TGCGCCAGCAGCGCGGGGACGACCTACGAGCAGTACTTC. Translating gives CASSAGTTYEQYF.

The chain recombines TRBV5-1 with TRBJ2-6; D unresolved. CDR1 is SGHRS and CDR2 is YFSETQ in the germline V gene. V was shortened by 0 bases and J by 0 bases, with 7 bases between the two germline ends. CDR3 length: 16 amino acids. CDR3 amino acids: CASSLVRVSGANVLTF. The CDR3 DNA reads as TGCGCCAGCAGCTTGGTACGGGTCTCTGGGGCCAACGTCCTGACTTTC.

The rearrangement joins TRBV2 to TRBJ2-2; TRBD2 agrees at 11 bases. The V gene end was trimmed by 6 bases and the J gene end by 0 bases; junction bases not matched to a gene: 3. CDR3 size: 16 residues. CDR1 and CDR2 (germline): SNHLY, FYNNEI. The CDR3 DNA sequence: TGTGCCAGCAGGGGGGGACTAGCGGCGAACACCGGGGAGCTGTTTTTT. It encodes CASRGGLAANTGELFF.

The sample holds one count of this clone. This rearrangement joins TRBV6-5 to TRBJ2-1; D unresolved. CDR1 and CDR2 from the germline V gene are MNHEY and SVGAGI. CDR3 length: 13 residues. Trimming shortened V by 7 bases and J by 4 bases, and 11 bases separated the two germline ends. The CDR3 DNA reads TGTGCCAGCACCTCCCAAGTGTACAATGAGCAGTTCTTC. This codes for CASTSQVYNEQFF.

The rearrangement links TRBV18 to TRBJ2-1; D remains unclear. V lost 3 bases to trimming and J lost 3 bases, with 9 bases between them. Germline V gene data show CDR1 as KGHSH and CDR2 as LQKENI. This CDR3 has 14 residues. CDR3 protein: CASSPAEVYNEQFF. The CDR3 region has the DNA TGTGCCAGCTCACCCGCCGAGGTCTACAATGAGCAGTTCTTC.

The chain employs TRBV5-1 and TRBJ1-5, with D possibly matching TRBD1 (6 bases). Germline V gene data show CDR1 as SGHRS and CDR2 as YFSETQ. The CDR3 sequence is 15 residues long. Trimming left V 0 bases short and J 3 bases short, with 10 bases between. Written as DNA, the CDR3 is TGCGCCAGCAGCTTGGAGGGGGGAATCAATCAGCCCCAGCATTTT. Encoded protein: CASSLEGGINQPQHF.

The chain uses TRBV6-6 and TRBJ1-2; possible D gene TRBD1, 5 bases. V was pared by 0 bases and J by 7 bases, with 9 bases between. CDR1 and CDR2 (germline): MNHNY, SVGAGI (reference sequence). The CDR3 runs 13 residues. The CDR3 DNA reads as TGTGCCAGCAGTTACTCAGCGGGGGTTGGCTACACCTTC. Protein sequence: CASSYSAGVGYTF.

This clone was counted a few times. This chain connects TRBV2 to TRBJ2-7; 9 bases align to TRBD1. Per the germline V gene, CDR1 is SNHLY and CDR2 is FYNNEI. CDR3 size: 13 residues. Losses at the gene ends were 7 bases for V and 3 bases for J; bases not matched to a gene: 4. CDR3 sequence: CASTGTGNYEQYF. CDR3 nucleotides: TGTGCCAGCACCGGGACAGGGAACTACGAGCAGTACTTC.

This chain connects TRBV10-2 to TRBJ2-1; 7 nucleotides line up with TRBD2. The CDR3 runs 15 residues. Unmatched junction bases numbered 10, after V lost 6 bases and J lost 5 bases. Germline V gives CDR1 WSHSY, CDR2 SAAADI. The CDR3 protein is CASRGGAGVNNEQFF. In DNA form, the CDR3 reads TGCGCCAGCAGGGGAGGGGCGGGGGTGAACAATGAGCAGTTCTTC.

This chain links TRBV18 with TRBJ2-7; TRBD1 matches at 8 bases. CDR3 size: 15 residues. Germline V gene sequence: CDR1 KGHSH, CDR2 LQKENI. Unmatched junction bases numbered 6, after V lost 5 bases and J lost 0 bases. CDR3 protein: CASSSGQGSSYEQYF. CDR3 coding DNA: TGTGCCAGCTCATCCGGACAGGGCAGCTCCTACGAGCAGTACTTC.

V and J are TRBV19 and TRBJ1-5; D gene uncertain. Trimming removed 5 bases at V and 7 bases at J, with 12 bases between. The germline CDR1 and CDR2 sequences are LNHDA and SQIVND (reference sequence). The CDR3 consists of 13 residues. The CDR3 DNA sequence: TGTGCCAGTAGTCCAGCTGCAGAACAGCCCCAGCATTTT. Amino acid sequence: CASSPAAEQPQHF.

The chain carries TRBV5-1 and TRBJ2-7; TRBD1 aligns across 10 bases. Looked up from germline, CDR1 is SGHRS and CDR2 is YFSETQ. The CDR3 is made up of 17 amino acids. With 1 base clipped from V and 0 bases from J, the junction kept 7 bases outside the gene matches. This chain's CDR3 is CASSLRQGASGSYEQYF. CDR3 sequence (DNA): TGCGCCAGCAGCTTGAGACAGGGGGCGTCTGGCTCCTACGAGCAGTACTTC.

The V and J genes are TRBV5-1 and TRBJ2-5; a weak D match, TRBD2 (5 bases). The CDR3 extends over 15 amino acids. V was shortened by 0 bases and J by 6 bases, with 15 bases between the two germline ends. The germline V gene encodes CDR1 SGHRS and CDR2 YFSETQ. CDR3 amino acids: CASSLEGGRQQTQYF. For the CDR3, the DNA is TGCGCCAGCAGCTTGGAAGGCGGGCGCCAGCAGACCCAGTACTTC.

V is TRBV27 and J is TRBJ2-5, with D possibly being TRBD1 (6 bases). Looked up from germline, CDR1 is MNHEY and CDR2 is SMNVEV (reference sequence). V lost 6 bases to trimming and J lost 4 bases, with 15 bases between them. The CDR3 spans 14 residues. CDR3 sequence (DNA): TGTGCCAGCAGCCCGCAGACAGGCGGAGAGACCCAGTACTTC. Translation: CASSPQTGGETQYF.

In its sample, this clone was seen once. The chain joins TRBV5-4 to TRBJ2-7; D is ambiguous. Germline V gene sequence: CDR1 SGHNT, CDR2 YYREEE (reference sequence). The CDR3 contains 12 residues. Trimming shortened V by 4 bases and J by 7 bases, and 12 bases separated the two germline ends. CDR3 nucleotides: TGTGCCAGCAGCCTCCCCGACATTGAGCAGTACTTC. It encodes CASSLPDIEQYF.

Worth noting for this clone: Other DNA sequences of this sample code for an identical CDR3. This chain uses TRBV6-6 with TRBJ2-5; 7 bases agree with TRBD2. J was trimmed by 3 bases and V by 0 bases; bases with no gene match: 7. In germline, CDR1 is MNHNY, CDR2 SVGAGI (reference sequence). This CDR3 spans 16 amino acids. The CDR3 nucleotides read TGTGCCAGCAGTTACTCGAGGGTGGCGGGGGAAGAGACCCAGTACTTC. Residues: CASSYSRVAGEETQYF.

The gene calls are TRBV18 and TRBJ2-2; D is possibly TRBD1 (5 bases). Germline CDR1 reads KGHSH; CDR2 reads LQKENI. V was clipped by 0 bases and J by 8 bases, with 13 bases between them. The CDR3 loop spans 15 amino acids. For the CDR3, the DNA is TGTGCCAGCTCACCACCATCGGACAAAACGGGGGAGCTGTTTTTT. Amino acid sequence: CASSPPSDKTGELFF. Full variable domain (remainder filled in from reference TRBV18 and TRBJ2-2): NAGVMQNPRHLVRRRGQEARLRCSPMKGHSHVYWYRQLPEEGLKFMVYLQKENIIDESGMPKERFSAEFPKEGPSILRIQQVVRGDSAAYFCASSPPSDKTGELFFGEGSRLTVL.

This clone was counted only a few times. CDR3 nucleotides: TGTGCCAGCAGTTCCTCCCCTGGGGTCGGGAACACTGAAGCTTTCTTT. Translating it yields CASSSSPGVGNTEAFF. The chain carries TRBV28 and TRBJ1-1; D gene uncertain. Germline CDR1 is MDHEN and CDR2 is SYDVKM. V was cut by 4 bases and J by 1 base, with 16 bases left in between. The CDR3 is made up of 16 amino acids.

V is TRBV7-2 and J is TRBJ2-1, with 8 bases aligning to TRBD2. J gave up 7 bases and V 5 bases, and 7 bases lay outside the gene matches. The V gene's germline CDR1 is SGHTA and CDR2 FQGNSA. The CDR3 sequence is 14 residues long. This chain's CDR3 is CASSTGGVENEQFF. CDR3 nucleotide sequence: TGTGCCAGCAGCACCGGGGGGGTGGAGAATGAGCAGTTCTTC.

The chain carries TRBV18 and TRBJ1-5, with TRBD1 matching over 7 bases. Trimming took 5 bases from V and 3 from J; bases not matched to a gene: 10. The CDR3 length is 16 residues. The germline CDR1 and CDR2 sequences are KGHSH and LQKENI. DNA for the CDR3: TGTGCCAGCTCAAGATACCAGGGGGGTGACAATCAGCCCCAGCATTTT. The encoded protein is CASSRYQGGDNQPQHF.

The chain recombines TRBV29-1 with TRBJ2-7; the D call may be TRBD1 or TRBD2 (7 bases each). The V gene's germline CDR1 is SQVTM and CDR2 ANQGSEA. CDR3 length: 14 residues. V lost 6 bases and J lost 0, with 15 bases in between. The CDR3, as DNA: TGCAGCGTGGGGGGGACAGACACCTCCTACGAGCAGTACTTC. It is translated as CSVGGTDTSYEQYF.